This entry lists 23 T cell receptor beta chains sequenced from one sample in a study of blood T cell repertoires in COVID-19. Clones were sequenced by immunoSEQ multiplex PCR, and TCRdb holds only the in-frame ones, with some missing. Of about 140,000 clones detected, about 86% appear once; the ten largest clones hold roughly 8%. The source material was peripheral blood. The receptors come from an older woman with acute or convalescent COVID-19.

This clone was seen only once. The chain's CDR3 is CASSFRTGWNEQFF. CDR3 coding DNA: TGTGCCAGCAGCTTCAGGACAGGATGGAATGAGCAGTTCTTC. This sequence joins TRBV5-5 and TRBJ2-1, with 7 bases matching TRBD1. Germline-derived CDR1 and CDR2 are SGHKS and YYEKEE (reference sequence). V trimming: 2 bases; J trimming: 7 bases; junction bases outside the gene matches: 6. The CDR3 covers 14 residues.

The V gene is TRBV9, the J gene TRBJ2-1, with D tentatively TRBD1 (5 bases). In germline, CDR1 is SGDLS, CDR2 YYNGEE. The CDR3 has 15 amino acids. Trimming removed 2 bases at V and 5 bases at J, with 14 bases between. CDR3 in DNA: TGTGCCAGCAGCGTGGACATAGGGTTTGACAATGAGCAGTTCTTC. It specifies CASSVDIGFDNEQFF.

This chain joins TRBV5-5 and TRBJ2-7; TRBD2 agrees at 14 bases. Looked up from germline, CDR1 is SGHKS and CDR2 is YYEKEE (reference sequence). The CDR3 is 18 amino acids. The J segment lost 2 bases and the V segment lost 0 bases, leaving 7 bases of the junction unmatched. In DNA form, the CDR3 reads TGTGCCAGCAGCTTGGTTCCCTGGACTAGCGGGGGGACCTACGAGCAGTACTTC. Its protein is CASSLVPWTSGGTYEQYF.

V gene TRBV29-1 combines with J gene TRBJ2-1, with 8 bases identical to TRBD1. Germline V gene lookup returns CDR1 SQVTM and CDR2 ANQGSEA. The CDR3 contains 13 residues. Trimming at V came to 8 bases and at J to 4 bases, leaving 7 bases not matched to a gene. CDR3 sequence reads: CSSQGQEYNEQFF. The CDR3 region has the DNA TGCAGCTCTCAGGGACAGGAGTACAATGAGCAGTTCTTC.

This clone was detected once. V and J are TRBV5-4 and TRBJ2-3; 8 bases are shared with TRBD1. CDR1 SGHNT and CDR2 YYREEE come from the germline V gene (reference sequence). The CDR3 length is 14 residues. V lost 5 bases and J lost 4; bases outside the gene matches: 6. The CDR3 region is CASRYSGGADTQYF. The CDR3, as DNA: TGTGCCAGCAGGTACTCAGGGGGCGCAGATACGCAGTATTTT.

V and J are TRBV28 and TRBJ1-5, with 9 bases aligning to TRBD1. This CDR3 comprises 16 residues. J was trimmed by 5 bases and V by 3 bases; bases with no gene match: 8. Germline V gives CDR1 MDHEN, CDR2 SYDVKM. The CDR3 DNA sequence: TGTGCCAGCAGTTTGGGACAGGGAAGGGCGTATCAGCCCCAGCATTTT. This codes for CASSLGQGRAYQPQHF.

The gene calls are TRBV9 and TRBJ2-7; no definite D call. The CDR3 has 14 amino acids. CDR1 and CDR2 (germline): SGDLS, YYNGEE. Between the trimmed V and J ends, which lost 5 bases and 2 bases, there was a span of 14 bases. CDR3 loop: CASSSGSETYEQYF. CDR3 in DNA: TGTGCCAGCAGTTCTGGCAGTGAAACCTACGAGCAGTACTTC.

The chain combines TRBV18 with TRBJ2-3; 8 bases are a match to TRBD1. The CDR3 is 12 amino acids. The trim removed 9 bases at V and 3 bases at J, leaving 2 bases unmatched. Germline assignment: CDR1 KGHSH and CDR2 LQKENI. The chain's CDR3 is CASNRGTDTQYF. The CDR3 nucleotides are TGTGCCAGTAACAGGGGGACAGATACGCAGTATTTT.

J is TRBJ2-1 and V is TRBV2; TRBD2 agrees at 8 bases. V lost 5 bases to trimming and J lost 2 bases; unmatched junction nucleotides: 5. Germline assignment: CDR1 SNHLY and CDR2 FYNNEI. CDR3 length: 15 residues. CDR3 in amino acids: CASSYTGGPYNEQFF. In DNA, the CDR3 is TGTGCCAGCAGTTACACGGGGGGGCCCTACAATGAGCAGTTCTTC.

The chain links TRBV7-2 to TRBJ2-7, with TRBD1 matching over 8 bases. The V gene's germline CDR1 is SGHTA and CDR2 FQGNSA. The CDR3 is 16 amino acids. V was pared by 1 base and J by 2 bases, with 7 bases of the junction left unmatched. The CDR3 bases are TGTGCCAGCAGCTTAGATCGACAGGGGCTCCCCTACGAGCAGTACTTC. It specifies CASSLDRQGLPYEQYF.

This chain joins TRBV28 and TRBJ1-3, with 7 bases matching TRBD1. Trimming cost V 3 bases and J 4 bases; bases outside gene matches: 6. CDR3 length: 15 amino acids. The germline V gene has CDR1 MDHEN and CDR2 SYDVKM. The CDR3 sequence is CASSFPTGRGNTIYF. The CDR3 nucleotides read TGTGCCAGCAGTTTCCCGACAGGGAGGGGAAACACCATATATTTT.

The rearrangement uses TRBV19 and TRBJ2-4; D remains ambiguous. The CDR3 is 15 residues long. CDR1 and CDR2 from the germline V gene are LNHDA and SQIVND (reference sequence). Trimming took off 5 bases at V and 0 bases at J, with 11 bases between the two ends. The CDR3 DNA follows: TGTGCCAGTAGTCCCACTTTCCTAGCCAAAAACATTCAGTACTTC. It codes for CASSPTFLAKNIQYF.

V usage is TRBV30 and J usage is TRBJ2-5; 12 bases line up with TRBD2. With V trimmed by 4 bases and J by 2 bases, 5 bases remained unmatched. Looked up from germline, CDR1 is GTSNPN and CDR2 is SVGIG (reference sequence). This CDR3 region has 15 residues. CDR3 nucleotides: TGTGCCTGGACACTAGCGGGGGGACGACAAGAGACCCAGTACTTC. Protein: CAWTLAGGRQETQYF. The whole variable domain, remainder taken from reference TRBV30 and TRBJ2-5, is SQTIHQWPATLVQPVGSPLSLECTVEGTSNPNLYWYRQAAGRGLQLLFYSVGIGQISSEVPQNLSASRPQDRQFILSSKKLLLSDSGFYLCAWTLAGGRQETQYFGPGTRLLVL.

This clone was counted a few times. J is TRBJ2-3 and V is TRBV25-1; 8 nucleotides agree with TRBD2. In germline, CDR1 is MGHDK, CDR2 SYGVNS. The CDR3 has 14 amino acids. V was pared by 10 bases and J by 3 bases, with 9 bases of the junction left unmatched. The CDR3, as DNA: TGTGCCACCACGGTCCGGGGGGGGACAGATACGCAGTATTTT. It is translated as CATTVRGGTDTQYF.

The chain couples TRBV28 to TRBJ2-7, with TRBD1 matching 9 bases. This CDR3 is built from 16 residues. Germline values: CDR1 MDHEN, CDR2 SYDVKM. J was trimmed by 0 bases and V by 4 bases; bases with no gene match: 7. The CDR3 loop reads CASSSSGQGVSYEQYF. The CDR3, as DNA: TGTGCCAGCAGTTCCTCGGGACAGGGCGTCTCCTACGAGCAGTACTTC. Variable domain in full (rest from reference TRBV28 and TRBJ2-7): DVKVTQSSRYLVKRTGEKVFLECVQDMDHENMFWYRQDPGLGLRLIYFSYDVKMKEKGDIPEGYSVSREKKERFSLILESASTNQTSMYLCASSSSGQGVSYEQYFGPGTRLTVT.

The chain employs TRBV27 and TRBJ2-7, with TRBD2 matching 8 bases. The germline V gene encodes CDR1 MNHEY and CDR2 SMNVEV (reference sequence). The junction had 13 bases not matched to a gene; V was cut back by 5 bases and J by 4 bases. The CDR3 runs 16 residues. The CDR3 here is CASSARPAGGGYEQYF. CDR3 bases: TGTGCCAGCAGTGCCCGCCCGGCGGGGGGAGGTTACGAGCAGTACTTC.

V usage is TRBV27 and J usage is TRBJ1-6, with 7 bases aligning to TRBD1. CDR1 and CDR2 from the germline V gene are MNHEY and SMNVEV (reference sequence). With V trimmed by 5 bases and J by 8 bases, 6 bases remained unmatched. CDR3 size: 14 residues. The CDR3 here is CASSDDRDYSPLHF. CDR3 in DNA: TGTGCCAGCAGTGACGACAGGGACTATTCACCCCTCCACTTT.

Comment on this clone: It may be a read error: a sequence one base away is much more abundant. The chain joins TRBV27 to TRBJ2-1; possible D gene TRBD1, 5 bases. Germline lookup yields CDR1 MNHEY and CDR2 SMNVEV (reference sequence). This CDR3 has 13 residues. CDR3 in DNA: TGTGCCAACAGTTTGGGGCGGTGGGGAGAGCAGTTCTTC. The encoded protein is CANSLGRWGEQFF.

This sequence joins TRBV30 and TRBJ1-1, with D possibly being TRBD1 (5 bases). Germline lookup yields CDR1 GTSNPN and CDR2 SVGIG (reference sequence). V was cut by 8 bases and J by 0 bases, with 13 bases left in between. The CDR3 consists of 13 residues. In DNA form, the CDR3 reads TGTGCCGGATCGGAGGGGTTGAACACTGAAGCTTTCTTT. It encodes CAGSEGLNTEAFF.

CDR3 in amino acids: CASSQEGGSYNSPLHF. DNA of the CDR3: TGTGCCAGCAGCCAAGAAGGGGGCTCCTATAATTCACCCCTCCACTTT. The chain uses TRBV4-2 and TRBJ1-6, with a weak D call TRBD1 (6 bases). The CDR3 is 16 residues long. The V gene lost 0 bases and the J gene lost 0 bases, with 6 bases spanning the gap. Germline CDR1 LGHNA, CDR2 YNFKEQ.

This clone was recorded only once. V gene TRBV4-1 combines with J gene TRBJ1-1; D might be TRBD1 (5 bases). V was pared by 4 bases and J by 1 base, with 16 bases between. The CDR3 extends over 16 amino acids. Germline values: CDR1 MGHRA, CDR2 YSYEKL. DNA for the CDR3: TGCGCCAGCAGCCCCAGTGAGGCCCAGGGGAACACTGAAGCTTTCTTT. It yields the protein CASSPSEAQGNTEAFF.

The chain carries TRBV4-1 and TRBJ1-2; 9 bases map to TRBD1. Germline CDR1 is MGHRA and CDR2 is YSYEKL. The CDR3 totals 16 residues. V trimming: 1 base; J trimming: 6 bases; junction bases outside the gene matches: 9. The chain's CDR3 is CASSQAGTGLKDGYTF. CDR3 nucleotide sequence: TGCGCCAGCAGCCAAGCGGGGACAGGGCTCAAGGATGGCTACACCTTC.

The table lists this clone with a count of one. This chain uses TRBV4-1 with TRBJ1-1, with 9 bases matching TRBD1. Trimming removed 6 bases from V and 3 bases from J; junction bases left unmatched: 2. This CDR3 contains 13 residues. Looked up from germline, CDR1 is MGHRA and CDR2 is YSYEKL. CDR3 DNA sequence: TGCGCCAGCAGGCGGACAGGGGACACTGAAGCTTTCTTT. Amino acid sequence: CASRRTGDTEAFF.